What follows are 25 T cell receptor beta chains derived from one specimen sequenced in a study of CXCR3-negative and CXCR3-positive naive CD8 T cells. UMI labels and 5' RACE were used to prepare the TRB cDNA libraries. TCRdb reanalyzed the 5' RACE reads and collapses them to one entry per CDR3 protein, without DNA. This sample's clone table lists more than 40,000 distinct CDR3 sequences. The sample consisted of naive CXCR3- CD8+ T cells from blood. Subset: CD45RO-CCR7+CD27+CD95- naive CD8+ T cells lacking CXCR3 (TNR3-). Receptors originate from a human donor in good health. Some clones in this sample may be carry-over from other donors' samples.

The chain carries TRBV12-3 or TRBV12-4 and TRBJ2-6; the TRBD1 assignment by TCRdb is unverifiable without DNA. The CDR3 extends over 15 amino acids. CDR3 sequence reads: CASRVTGVGANVLTF.

The rearrangement uses TRBV21-1 and TRBJ2-5; checking the TCRdb D call of TRBD2 is not possible without DNA. TRBV21-1 is classified as a pseudogene. The CDR3 is made up of 15 amino acids. This chain's CDR3 is CASYSRRAGTGTQYF.

V is TRBV20-1 and J is TRBJ1-5; TCRdb calls TRBD1, which cannot be checked without DNA. Germline CDR1 DFQATT, CDR2 SNEGSKA (reference sequence). The CDR3 loop spans 14 amino acids. The CDR3 region is CSARETGQNQPQHF.

This chain uses TRBV6-2 or TRBV6-3 with TRBJ2-2; TCRdb calls TRBD1, which cannot be checked without DNA. Germline V gene lookup returns CDR1 MNHEY and CDR2 SVGEGT. This CDR3 is built from 17 residues. CDR3: CASSDSPTTGHTGELFF.

The chain couples TRBV29-1 to TRBJ2-7; without DNA, the TCRdb call of TRBD2 cannot be checked. This CDR3 spans 13 amino acids. The germline V gene has CDR1 SQVTM and CDR2 ANQGSEA. The CDR3 region is CSVESSGGYEQYF.

The rearrangement joins TRBV21-1 to TRBJ1-1; TCRdb designates TRBD1, a call that cannot be tested without DNA. TRBV21-1 is labeled a pseudogene. The CDR3 sequence is 15 residues long. The CDR3 loop reads CASSIHRDGDTEAFF.

This chain links TRBV7-9 with TRBJ2-3; the TCRdb call, TRBD1, lacks DNA for checking. The length of the CDR3 is 16 residues. CDR1 is SEHNR and CDR2 is FQNEAQ in the germline V gene (reference sequence). The CDR3 is CASSPRGAGGTDTQYF.

This chain uses TRBV27 with TRBJ1-1; there is no DNA to check the TCRdb D call of TRBD1. Germline V gene sequence: CDR1 MNHEY, CDR2 SMNVEV (reference sequence). The CDR3 has 13 amino acids. This chain's CDR3 is CASSGQEVTEALF.

The V and J genes are TRBV29-1 and TRBJ2-1; the D call from TCRdb, TRBD1, cannot be confirmed without DNA. This CDR3 is built from 17 residues. In germline, CDR1 is SQVTM, CDR2 ANQGSEA. The CDR3 spells CSVEGEARVSSYNEQFF.

The rearrangement uses TRBV20-1 and TRBJ1-1. This CDR3 has 13 residues. Germline CDR1 reads DFQATT; CDR2 reads SNEGSKA (reference sequence). CDR3 loop: CSALFGEVTEAFF.

This sequence joins TRBV28 and TRBJ2-6; no DNA is available, so the TRBD1 call from TCRdb remains unchecked. The CDR3 covers 14 residues. Germline V gene data show CDR1 as MDHEN and CDR2 as SYDVKM. CDR3 sequence reads: CATVGASGANVLTF.

J is TRBJ2-2 and V is TRBV6-2 or TRBV6-3. Germline-derived CDR1 and CDR2 are MNHEY and SVGEGT. This CDR3 region has 15 residues. The CDR3 is CASSYVLDSTGVLFF.

The chain uses TRBV12-3 or TRBV12-4 and TRBJ2-2; TCRdb outputs TRBD2, but without DNA this stays unchecked. The length of the CDR3 is 15 residues. The CDR3: CASNGIRRRAGELFF.

The chain carries TRBV7-2 and TRBJ2-1; TCRdb indicates TRBD2, and absent DNA this call remains unverified. From germline, CDR1 is SGHTA and CDR2 FQGNSA. CDR3 size: 16 residues. The CDR3 reads CASSVPLAGGPNEQFF.

V is TRBV28 and J is TRBJ2-7; TCRdb selects TRBD2, and the lack of DNA leaves this call unchecked. CDR1 is MDHEN, CDR2 SYDVKM, per germline. The CDR3 loop spans 14 amino acids. Here the CDR3 reads CASRIAGPSYEQYF.

The CDR3: CAISESGDRSLSYEQYF. This chain connects TRBV10-3 to TRBJ2-7; TCRdb's D call of TRBD1 is untestable without DNA. Per germline, CDR1 ENHRY and CDR2 SYGVKD. CDR3 length equals 17 residues.

The chain joins TRBV28 to TRBJ2-7; TCRdb returns TRBD1, unconfirmable since there is no DNA. The germline CDR1 and CDR2 sequences are MDHEN and SYDVKM. The CDR3 runs to 18 residues. CDR3 in amino acids: CASSSLGTGGEEVYEQYF.

The genes are TRBV20-1 and TRBJ2-7; without DNA, the TCRdb call of TRBD2 cannot be checked. The V gene's germline CDR1 is DFQATT and CDR2 SNEGSKA (reference sequence). The CDR3 runs 16 residues. CDR3 loop: CSASDAGLGASGEQYF.

This chain joins TRBV4-2 and TRBJ2-7. Germline V gene lookup returns CDR1 LGHNA and CDR2 YNFKEQ. The CDR3 is 14 residues long. The CDR3 sequence: CASSPTSETYEQYF.

The chain carries TRBV5-5 and TRBJ2-2; the D gene TCRdb calls, TRBD1, cannot be checked with no DNA. CDR1 is SGHKS and CDR2 is YYEKEE in the germline V gene (reference sequence). CDR3 size: 18 residues. The chain's CDR3 is CASSEPLQGPSNTGELFF.

The CDR3: CASSPSGGFQTQYF. The chain is built from TRBV28 and TRBJ2-5; checking the TCRdb D call of TRBD1 is not possible without DNA. CDR1 and CDR2 (germline): MDHEN, SYDVKM. The CDR3 is 14 amino acids.

The V and J genes are TRBV7-3 and TRBJ2-1; TCRdb proposes TRBD1, but this gene call is untestable without DNA. Germline V gene data show CDR1 as SGHTA and CDR2 as FQGTGA. The CDR3 consists of 16 residues. CDR3 loop: CASSHRGRSSYNEQFF.

The genes are TRBV20-1 and TRBJ2-2; lacking DNA, the TRBD2 call made by TCRdb goes unchecked. The CDR3 is 15 residues long. Germline assignment: CDR1 DFQATT and CDR2 SNEGSKA (reference sequence). This CDR3 is CSALRLATNTGELFF.

This rearrangement joins TRBV3-1 to TRBJ2-1; the D call from TCRdb, TRBD1, cannot be confirmed without DNA. Germline CDR1 LGHDT, CDR2 YNNKEL (reference sequence). CDR3 length: 13 amino acids. This CDR3 reads CASSQGVDNEQFF.

The rearrangement links TRBV15 to TRBJ2-2; the TCRdb call, TRBD2, lacks DNA for checking. The CDR3 is 16 residues long. CDR1 and CDR2 (germline): LNHNV, YYDKDF (reference sequence). CDR3 protein: CATRAREGSNTGELFF.